The clone carrying this T cell receptor beta chain has more than one count but fewer than ten. The data are from a study of cytomegalovirus exposure and HLA in healthy donors. Germline loops: CDR1 SGHNT, CDR2 YYREEE (reference sequence). V dropped 4 bases and J dropped 3 bases, with 11 bases sitting between them. The CDR3 spans 13 residues. The PCR ran on 60 Vbeta and 13 Jbeta primers. Clones were read by immunoSEQ multiplex PCR, and TCRdb kept only the in-frame ones, dropping some. Among approximately 150,000 clones listed, approximately 80% were seen once. The sequence was obtained from a man aged 30 to 39 in good health and CMV-seropositive. The genes are TRBV5-4 and TRBJ2-7; a possible D gene is TRBD1 (5 bases). Sequenced sample: PBMCs. The DNA of the CDR3 is TGTGCCAGCAGCATCCGGACATTCTACGAGCAGTACTTC. Translated, it gives CASSIRTFYEQYF.